The text below deals with one T cell receptor (beta chain). No antigen is known for it. No base quality values were provided; no much bigger clone lies one nucleotide off. This record belongs to a study of blood T cell repertoires in COVID-19 (dated by TCRdb to about 2020). Study-wide context: Collaborator samples came from the United States, Italy and Spain and covered acute and convalescent phases of COVID-19. The material from the prospective study consisted of cDNA or gDNA derived from T cells, B-cell-depleted T cells, or PBMCs. Deeply sampled blood TCRbeta repertoires from subjects exposed to, actively infected with, or recovered from COVID-19 were included in the dataset. Where available, HLA class I and class II types were obtained from metadata supplied by the sample provider rather than from assay-based typing. The samples were drawn from two sources: the first 160 participants of the ongoing ImmuneRACE study, and 1,200 or so subjects contributed by 6 global collaborators. Sample metadata almost always included a de-identified subject ID, COVID-19 status, age in years and sex. A freely available public database, intended as a resource for researchers studying the immune response to SARS-CoV-2, is where the repertoires were released.

At one collaborating source in Seattle, patients were enrolled during active infection and were followed longitudinally through the course of disease. The collaborating institutions used their own protocols to collect whole blood in K2EDTA tubes. For TCRbeta analysis, collaborator samples were shipped as frozen whole blood, as isolated PBMCs, or as DNA extracted from either sample type. Results and caveats for the whole study, not just this receptor: The amount of clinical and demographic metadata varied by source and participant and was provided uncurated.

TCRbeta CDR3 regions were amplified from genomic DNA by means of the immunoSEQ Assay, a bias-controlled multiplex PCR. The study's own analysis went as follows. Nucleated cell counts per sample were estimated from amplification of reference gene primers within the assay. Sequence reads were collapsed and filtered to measure the absolute abundance of every unique TCRbeta CDR3 rearrangement. For each sample, productive Simpson clonality was calculated by taking the square root of Simpson's diversity index across productive rearrangements. What TCRdb holds here is the immuneACCESS table cut down to in-frame rearrangements. Part of the clones is not present; checked against another copy, under half of the missing clones reflect an unresolved V gene, and the others are unexplained. V, J and clone size were drawn from that table, and D and trimming were deduced from the DNA. Present in this sample are approximately 350,000 clones, 70% to 90% of which were seen just once. Under 8.5% of the sample is held by the ten biggest clonotypes.

The source of this sequence is a woman aged 60-70 years with COVID-19, enrolled during active disease. Specimen: peripheral blood.

The CDR3 reads as follows: CACNSGTITDTQYF. The bases are TGTGCCTGTAACTCCGGGACAATCACAGATACGCAGTATTTT. The sequence links TRBV30 to TRBJ2-3; the best D guess is TRBD1, with 6 bases matching. The germline V gene (reference sequence) yields GTSNPN for CDR1 and SVGIG for CDR2. The V end loses 6 bases and the J end loses 2 bases, and a stretch of 15 bases separates them. Inclusive of the bounding cysteine and phenylalanine, the CDR3 is 14 residues long. Only the CDR3 portion is preserved as DNA: 42 bases, with reading frame beginning at the first base.